This TCR beta chain is drawn from a study of cytomegalovirus exposure and HLA in healthy donors. Study findings and constraints: In vitro experiments confirmed that three CMV-associated chains were specific for CMV antigens. Clonal expansion, a later analysis showed, was greater in HLA-associated TCR beta chains than in equally common others. Researchers counted over 150 TCR beta chains as cytomegalovirus-associated. In a later analysis, common viral pathogens appeared linked to several of the most significant clusters.

In regard to this clone: Antigen unknown.

Use of 60 Vbeta and 13 Jbeta primers characterized the PCR. Produced via immunoSEQ multiplex PCR; TCRdb's table is partial and in-frame only. The sample carries 160,000 or so clones, around 80% recorded once. CDR3 length equals 15 residues. V was cut by 5 bases and J by 1 base, with 14 bases left in between. From germline, CDR1 is SGHVS and CDR2 FNYEAQ. The sequence came from a man aged 40-55 years in good health and CMV-seronegative. The sample was PBMCs. V gene TRBV7-6 combines with J gene TRBJ1-1, with D perhaps matching TRBD1 (6 bases). CDR3 in DNA: TGTGCCAGCAGCGGATTGGACAGCCGGAACACTGAAGCTTTCTTT. It yields the protein CASSGLDSRNTEAFF.